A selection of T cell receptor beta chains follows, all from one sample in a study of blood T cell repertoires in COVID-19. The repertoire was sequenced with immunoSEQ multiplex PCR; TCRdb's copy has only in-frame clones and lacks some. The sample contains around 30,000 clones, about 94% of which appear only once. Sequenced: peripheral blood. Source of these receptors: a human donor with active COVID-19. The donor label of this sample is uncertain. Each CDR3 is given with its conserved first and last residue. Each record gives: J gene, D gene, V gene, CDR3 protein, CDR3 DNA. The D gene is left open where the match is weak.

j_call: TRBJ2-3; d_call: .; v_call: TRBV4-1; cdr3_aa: CASSQAGTSVGTDTQYF; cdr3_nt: TGCGCCAGCAGCCAGGCCGGGACTTCTGTCGGCACAGATACGCAGTATTTT
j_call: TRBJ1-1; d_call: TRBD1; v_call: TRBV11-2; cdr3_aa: CASSENRGRTEAFF; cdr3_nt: TGTGCCAGCAGCGAAAACAGGGGGCGGACTGAAGCTTTCTTT
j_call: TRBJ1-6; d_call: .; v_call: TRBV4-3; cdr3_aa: CASSLGDIRTGFAYNSPLHF; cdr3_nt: TGCGCCAGCAGCCTAGGTGACATCCGAACAGGGTTTGCCTATAATTCACCCCTCCACTTT
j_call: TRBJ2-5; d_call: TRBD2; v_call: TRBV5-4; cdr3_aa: CASSWGLAGGAQETQYF; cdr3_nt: TGTGCCAGCAGCTGGGGACTAGCGGGGGGAGCCCAAGAGACCCAGTACTTC
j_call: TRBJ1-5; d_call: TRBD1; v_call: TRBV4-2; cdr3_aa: CASSLTGTGENQPQHF; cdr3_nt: TGTGCCAGCAGCCTTACCGGGACAGGAGAAAATCAGCCCCAGCATTTT
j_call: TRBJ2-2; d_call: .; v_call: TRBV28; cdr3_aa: CASSLYRGQGWELFF; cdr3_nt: TGTGCCAGCAGTTTATACCGGGGACAAGGTTGGGAGCTGTTTTTT
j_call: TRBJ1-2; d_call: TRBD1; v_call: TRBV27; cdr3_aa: CATQTSTGSDGYTF; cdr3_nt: TGTGCCACCCAGACATCGACAGGGAGCGACGGCTACACCTTC
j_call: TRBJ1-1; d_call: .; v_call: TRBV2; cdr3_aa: CASSVAGPNTEAFF; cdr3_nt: TGTGCCAGCAGTGTAGCGGGGCCGAACACTGAAGCTTTCTTT
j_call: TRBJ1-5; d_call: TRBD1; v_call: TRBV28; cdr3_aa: CASSVGQGAMGNQPQHF; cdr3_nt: TGTGCCAGCAGTGTGGGACAGGGGGCGATGGGCAATCAGCCCCAGCATTTT
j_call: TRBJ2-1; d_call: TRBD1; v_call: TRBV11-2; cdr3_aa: CASSLYPGQKYNEQFF; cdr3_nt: TGTGCCAGCAGCTTGTACCCGGGACAGAAGTACAATGAGCAGTTCTTC
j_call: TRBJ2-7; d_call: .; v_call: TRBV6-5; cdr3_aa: CASSYLQRHYEQYF; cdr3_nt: TGTGCCAGCAGTTACCTCCAGCGGCACTACGAGCAGTACTTC
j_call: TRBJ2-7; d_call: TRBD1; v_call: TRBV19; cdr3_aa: CASSVDRGIEQYF; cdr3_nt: TGTGCCAGTAGTGTGGACAGGGGGATCGAGCAGTACTTC
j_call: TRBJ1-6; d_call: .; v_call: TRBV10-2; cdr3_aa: CASSVTDSGNSPLHF; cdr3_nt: TGCGCCAGCAGTGTTACGGACAGTGGGAATTCACCCCTCCACTTT
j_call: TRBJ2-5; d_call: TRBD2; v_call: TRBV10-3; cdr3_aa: CAISDPGLAGSHQETQYF; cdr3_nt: TGTGCCATCAGTGATCCGGGACTAGCGGGGTCACACCAAGAGACCCAGTACTTC
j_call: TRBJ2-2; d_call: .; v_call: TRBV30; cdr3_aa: CAWSVLDGVTGELFF; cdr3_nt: TGTGCCTGGAGTGTACTGGACGGGGTAACCGGGGAGCTGTTTTTT
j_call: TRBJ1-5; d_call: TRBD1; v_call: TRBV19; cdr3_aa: CASNPGQSNQPQHF; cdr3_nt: TGTGCCAGTAATCCGGGACAGAGCAATCAGCCCCAGCATTTT
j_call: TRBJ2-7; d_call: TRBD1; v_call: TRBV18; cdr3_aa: CASSAGQGGYEQYF; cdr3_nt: TGTGCCAGCTCAGCAGGACAGGGGGGGTACGAGCAGTACTTC
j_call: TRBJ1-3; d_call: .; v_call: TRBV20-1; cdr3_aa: CSASQAGNTIYF; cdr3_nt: TGCAGTGCTAGTCAGGCTGGAAACACCATATATTTT
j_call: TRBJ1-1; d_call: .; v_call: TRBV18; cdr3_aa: CASSPRRNEAFF; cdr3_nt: TGTGCCAGCTCACCGCGGCGGAATGAAGCTTTCTTT
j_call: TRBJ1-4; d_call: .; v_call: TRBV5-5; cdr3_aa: CASTPGGSNEKLFF; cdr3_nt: TGTGCCAGCACCCCGGGGGGCTCTAATGAAAAACTGTTTTTT